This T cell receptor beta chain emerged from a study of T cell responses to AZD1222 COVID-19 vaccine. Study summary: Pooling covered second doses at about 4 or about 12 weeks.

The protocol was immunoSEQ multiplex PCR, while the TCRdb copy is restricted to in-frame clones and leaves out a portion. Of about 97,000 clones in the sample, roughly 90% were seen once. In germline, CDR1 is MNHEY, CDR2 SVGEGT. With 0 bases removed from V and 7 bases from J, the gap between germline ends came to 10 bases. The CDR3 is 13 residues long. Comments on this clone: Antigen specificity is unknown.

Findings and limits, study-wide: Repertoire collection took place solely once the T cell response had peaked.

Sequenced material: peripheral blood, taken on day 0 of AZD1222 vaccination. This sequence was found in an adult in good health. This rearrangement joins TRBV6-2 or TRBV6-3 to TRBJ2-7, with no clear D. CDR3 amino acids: CASSYSNWGEQYF. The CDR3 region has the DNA TGTGCCAGCAGTTACTCGAACTGGGGAGAGCAGTACTTC.